This entry lists 10 T cell receptor beta chains sequenced from one sample in a study of cytomegalovirus exposure and HLA in healthy donors. The PCR made use of 60 Vbeta and 13 Jbeta primers. Sequenced by immunoSEQ multiplex PCR; TCRdb stores in-frame clones only, minus some. The sample carries 200,000 to 300,000 clones, 70% to 90% recorded once. The sequenced material came from PBMCs. Every receptor here comes from a woman aged 35 to 49 in good health and CMV-seropositive.

The V call is TRBV5-1, the J call TRBJ1-3, with TRBD1 matching over 10 bases. The germline gives CDR1 SGHRS, CDR2 YFSETQ. Germline trimming cut 0 bases from V and 4 bases from J; bases unmatched to any gene: 4. This CDR3 has 16 residues. The CDR3 sequence is CASSLAGTGVGNTIYF. The CDR3, as DNA: TGCGCCAGCAGCTTGGCCGGGACAGGGGTCGGAAACACCATATATTTT.

This chain uses TRBV30 with TRBJ1-6; weak D call: TRBD1 (5 bases). The V and J ends lost 0 bases and 9 bases respectively, with 12 bases between them. CDR1 and CDR2 from the germline V gene are GTSNPN and SVGIG (reference sequence). This CDR3 comprises 14 residues. CDR3 sequence: CAWSVGHDGSPLHF. The CDR3 nucleotides read TGTGCCTGGAGTGTAGGACATGATGGTTCACCCCTCCACTTT.

The chain is built from TRBV27 and TRBJ2-7, with 8 bases matching TRBD1. V shed 5 bases and J 3 bases; nucleotides not matched to a gene: 15. Germline CDR1 and CDR2: MNHEY and SMNVEV (reference sequence). This CDR3 is 17 amino acids long. The CDR3 nucleotides are TGTGCCAGCAGTGCCGACCCCCCGACAGGGGCCTACTACGAGCAGTACTTC. Encoded protein: CASSADPPTGAYYEQYF.

J is TRBJ1-2 and V is TRBV28; no clear D gene. The CDR3 spans 13 residues. Trimming removed 3 bases at V and 3 bases at J, with 8 bases between. The germline gives CDR1 MDHEN, CDR2 SYDVKM. Here the CDR3 reads CASSFLADYGYTF. CDR3 bases: TGTGCCAGCAGTTTTTTGGCGGACTATGGCTACACCTTC.

The chain joins TRBV11-2 to TRBJ2-7, with D tentatively TRBD2 (6 bases). The V gene lost 11 bases and the J gene lost 1 base, with 12 bases spanning the gap. Per the germline V gene, CDR1 is SGHAT and CDR2 is FQNNGV. CDR3 length: 12 residues. The CDR3 region has the DNA TGTGCCGGAGGAGGGTTGTCCTACGAGCAGTACTTC. Translated: CAGGGLSYEQYF.

The V call is TRBV5-1, the J call TRBJ1-2; 8 bases fit TRBD1. The length of the CDR3 is 15 residues. CDR1 and CDR2 from the germline V gene are SGHRS and YFSETQ. V shed 5 bases and J 7 bases; nucleotides not matched to a gene: 13. CDR3 sequence: CASRQTDRDVLGYTF. CDR3 DNA: TGCGCCAGCAGACAAACGGACAGGGACGTTCTTGGCTACACCTTC. The full variable domain, with the rest looked up from reference TRBV5-1 and TRBJ1-2, is KAGVTQTPRYLIKTRGQQVTLSCSPISGHRSVSWYQQTPGQGLQFLFEYFSETQRNKGNFPGRFSGRQFSNSRSEMNVSTLELGDSALYLCASRQTDRDVLGYTFGSGTRLTVV.

The chain links TRBV28 to TRBJ2-7; 8 bases agree with TRBD2. CDR1 and CDR2 (germline): MDHEN, SYDVKM. V lost 4 bases to trimming and J lost 4 bases; unmatched junction nucleotides: 9. This CDR3 has 15 amino acids. The DNA for the CDR3 is TGTGCCAGCAGTTCTATAACTAGCGGATCATACGAGCAGTACTTC. Protein product: CASSSITSGSYEQYF.

The J gene is TRBJ2-1, the V gene TRBV28; 8 nucleotides match TRBD2. Losses at the gene ends were 6 bases for V and 5 bases for J; bases not matched to a gene: 3. This CDR3 has 13 amino acids. Germline CDR1 and CDR2: MDHEN and SYDVKM. In nucleotides, the CDR3 is TGTGCCAGCAGACTAGCGGTACACAATGAGCAGTTCTTC. Its protein product is CASRLAVHNEQFF.

The V and J genes are TRBV6-4 and TRBJ1-1, with TRBD1 identical over 7 bases. With V trimmed by 4 bases and J by 5 bases, 7 bases remained unmatched. This CDR3 has 14 amino acids. Per germline, CDR1 MRHNA and CDR2 SNTAGT. This CDR3 is CASSVNPGGTEAFF. CDR3 DNA sequence: TGTGCCAGCAGTGTCAACCCAGGGGGAACTGAAGCTTTCTTT.

The chain employs TRBV29-1 and TRBJ1-2; a weak D match, TRBD1 (5 bases). V lost 8 bases to trimming and J lost 9 bases, with 34 bases between them. The CDR3 spans 17 residues. CDR1 SQVTM and CDR2 ANQGSEA come from the germline V gene. The CDR3 DNA reads as TGCAGCCCAACCGCGGGGTGGCTCGCGCTTCGGGGGGGTTGCTACACCTTC. Translated, it gives CSPTAGWLALRGGCYTF.